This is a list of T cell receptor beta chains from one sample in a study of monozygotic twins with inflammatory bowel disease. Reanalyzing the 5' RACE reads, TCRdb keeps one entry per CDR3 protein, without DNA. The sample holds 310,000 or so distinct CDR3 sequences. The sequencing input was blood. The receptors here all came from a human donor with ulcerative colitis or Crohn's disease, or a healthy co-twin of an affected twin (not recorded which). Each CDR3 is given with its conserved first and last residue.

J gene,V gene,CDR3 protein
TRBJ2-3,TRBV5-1,CASSLTGQYTDTQYF
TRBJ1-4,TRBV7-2,CASSLVSEKLFF
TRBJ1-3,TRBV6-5,CASSYSTRAGNTIYF
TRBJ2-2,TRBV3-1,CASSQDRGGSRTGELFF
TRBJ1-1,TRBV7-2,CASSLYGGAATEAFF
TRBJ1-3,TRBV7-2,CASSLDYFGSGNTIYF
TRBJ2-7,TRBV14,CASSQYGSSYEQYF
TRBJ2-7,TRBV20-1,CSASPLSGGAYEQYF
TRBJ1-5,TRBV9,CASSVGGGRDQPQHF
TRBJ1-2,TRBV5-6,CASSFDTSYGYTF
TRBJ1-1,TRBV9,CASAGRGDTEAFF
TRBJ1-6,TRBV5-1,CASSSGTGYNSPLHF
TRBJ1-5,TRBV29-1,CSVGENSYQPQHF
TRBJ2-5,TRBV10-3,CAIALQGQETQYF
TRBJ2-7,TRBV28,CASSSRVREQYF
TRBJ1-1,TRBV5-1,CASSLGGKLNTEAFF
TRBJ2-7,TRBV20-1,CSASRGTSGVYEQYF
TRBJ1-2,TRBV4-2,CASSQGKNYGYTF
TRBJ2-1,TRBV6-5,CASSYSPSGGATYNEQFF
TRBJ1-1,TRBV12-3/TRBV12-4,CASRPNRQANTEAFF
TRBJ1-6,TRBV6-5,CASTLTGLGPLHF
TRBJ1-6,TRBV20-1,CSASAGYYNSPLHF
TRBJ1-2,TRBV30,CAWSPGQSYGYTF
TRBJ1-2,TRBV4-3,CASSQDRGSYGYTF
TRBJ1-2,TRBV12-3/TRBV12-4,CASSLGAGYTF
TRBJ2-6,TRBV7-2,CASSLQSQPSGANVLTF
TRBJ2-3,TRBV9,CASSAQGTDTQYF
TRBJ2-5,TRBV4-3,CASSQDWNPDRGQETQYF
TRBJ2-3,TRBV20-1,CSARGPGGGTRDTQYF
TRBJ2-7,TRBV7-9,CASSPSSRTYEQYF
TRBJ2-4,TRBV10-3,CAISDGSGNIQYF
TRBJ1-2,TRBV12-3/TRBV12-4,CASSLVSGGYTF
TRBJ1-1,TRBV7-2,CASSPHGGATTEAFF
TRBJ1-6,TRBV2,CASNGGTANSPLHF
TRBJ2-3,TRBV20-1,CSAETTSGVGPGTDTQYF
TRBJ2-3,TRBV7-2,CASSLRVVGGATDTQYF
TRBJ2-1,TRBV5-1,CASSPTSDSYNEQFF
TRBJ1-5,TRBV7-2,CASSLGGYQPQHF
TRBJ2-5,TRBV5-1,CASSLAAGSRPQETQYF
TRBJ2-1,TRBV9,CASNRRQGNEQFF
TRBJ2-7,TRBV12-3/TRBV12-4,CASSSGTKAYEQYF
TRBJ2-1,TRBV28,CASSLQGEQFF
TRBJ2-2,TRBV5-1,CASSRAPRANTGELFF
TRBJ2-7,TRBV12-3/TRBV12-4,CASSFVGGAYEQYF
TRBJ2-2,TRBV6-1,CASGQDSANTGELFF
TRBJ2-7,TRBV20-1,CSARETGRRNYEQYF
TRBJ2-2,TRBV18,CASSPLVTNTGELFF